The T cell receptor beta chain under discussion was sequenced for a study of T-cell reconstitution after alpha-beta-depleted transplantation in children. Preparing the TCRbeta library involved the use of unique molecular identifiers. TCRdb re-called the PCR reads through MiXCR, storing one row per CDR3 protein. This table has roughly 190,000 distinct CDR3 sequences, about 14% appearing once. Trimming took off 7 bases at V and 7 bases at J, with 14 bases between the two ends. Germline V CDR1 and CDR2: SGDLS, YYNGEE. The length of the CDR3 is 13 residues. This clonotype was seen a handful of times. This TCR derives from a human donor who donated a stem cell graft to a child with acute lymphoblastic leukemia. Sequenced here: PBMCs from the stem cell graft donor, sampled from the stem cell graft. The rearrangement links TRBV9 to TRBJ2-2; possible D gene TRBD2, 6 bases. Here the CDR3 DNA reads TGTGCCAGCGGAGGAGGGGTCGGCGGGGAGCTGTTTTTT. Its protein is CASGGGVGGELFF.